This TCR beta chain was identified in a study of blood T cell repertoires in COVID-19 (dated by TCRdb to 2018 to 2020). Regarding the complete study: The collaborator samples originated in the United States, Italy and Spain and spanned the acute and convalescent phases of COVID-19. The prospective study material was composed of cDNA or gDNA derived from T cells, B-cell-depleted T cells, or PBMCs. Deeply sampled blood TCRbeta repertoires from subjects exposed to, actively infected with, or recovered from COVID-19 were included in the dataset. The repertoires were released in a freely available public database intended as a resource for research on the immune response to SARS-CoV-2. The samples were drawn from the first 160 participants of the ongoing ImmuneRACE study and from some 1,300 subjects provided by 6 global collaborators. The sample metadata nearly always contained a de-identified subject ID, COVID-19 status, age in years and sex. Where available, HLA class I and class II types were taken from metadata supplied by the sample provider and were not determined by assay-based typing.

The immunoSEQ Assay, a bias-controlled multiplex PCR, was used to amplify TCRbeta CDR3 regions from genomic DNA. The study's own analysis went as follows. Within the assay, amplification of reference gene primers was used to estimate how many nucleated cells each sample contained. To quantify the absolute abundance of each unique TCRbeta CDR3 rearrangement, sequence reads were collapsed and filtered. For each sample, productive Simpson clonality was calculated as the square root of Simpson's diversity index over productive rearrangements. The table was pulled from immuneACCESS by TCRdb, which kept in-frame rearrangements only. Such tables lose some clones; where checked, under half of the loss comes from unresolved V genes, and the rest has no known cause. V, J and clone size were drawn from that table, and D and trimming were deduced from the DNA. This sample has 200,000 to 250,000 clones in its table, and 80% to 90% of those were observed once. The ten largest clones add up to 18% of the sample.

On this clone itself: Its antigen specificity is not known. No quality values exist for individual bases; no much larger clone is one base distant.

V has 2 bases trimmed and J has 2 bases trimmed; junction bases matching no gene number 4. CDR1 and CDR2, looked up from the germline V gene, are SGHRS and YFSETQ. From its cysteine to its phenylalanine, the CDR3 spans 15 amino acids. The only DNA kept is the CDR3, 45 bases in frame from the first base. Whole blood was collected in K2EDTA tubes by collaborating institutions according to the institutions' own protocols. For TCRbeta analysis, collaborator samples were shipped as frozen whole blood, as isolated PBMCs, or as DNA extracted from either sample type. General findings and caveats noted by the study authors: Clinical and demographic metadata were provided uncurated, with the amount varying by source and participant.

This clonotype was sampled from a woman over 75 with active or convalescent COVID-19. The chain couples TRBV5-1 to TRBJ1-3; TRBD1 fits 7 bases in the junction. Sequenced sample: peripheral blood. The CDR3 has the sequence CASSFTQGPGNTIYF. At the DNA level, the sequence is TGCGCCAGCAGCTTTACACAGGGGCCTGGAAACACCATATATTTT.